This TCR beta chain originates from a study of shared clonotypes between healthy human individuals. Study-wide results and caveats: Larger estimated richness was generally recorded for naive subsets relative to memory subsets. The authors expected sequencing depth to affect clonotype sharing among donors. Roughly 4.6% of naive CD4 clonotypes were common to a handful of donors.

Comments on this clone: Antigen: not known.

CD8 cells regarded as naive lacked CD45RO, were positively chosen for CCR7, and omitted terminally differentiated effector memory CD45RA+ cells. V lost 3 bases, J lost 3 bases, and 9 bases lay in between. The CDR3 is 13 residues long. Per the germline V gene, CDR1 is SGHDT and CDR2 is YYEEEE. Each sorted subset replicate got 200 ng genomic DNA, tens of thousands of genomes. Here immunoSEQ multiplex PCR was the method, and the copy in TCRdb shows in-frame clones only, minus some. In the table there are 2 million or so clones, approximately 94% of which are singletons. This chain joins TRBV5-6 and TRBJ2-5; D possibly uses TRBD1 or TRBD2 (5 bases each). What was sequenced was naive CD8+ T cells sorted from blood. The receptor was derived from a man between 18 and 29 years old in good health. The CDR3 protein is CASSSGAEETQYF. The CDR3 DNA follows: TGTGCCAGCAGCTCCGGGGCTGAAGAGACCCAGTACTTC.